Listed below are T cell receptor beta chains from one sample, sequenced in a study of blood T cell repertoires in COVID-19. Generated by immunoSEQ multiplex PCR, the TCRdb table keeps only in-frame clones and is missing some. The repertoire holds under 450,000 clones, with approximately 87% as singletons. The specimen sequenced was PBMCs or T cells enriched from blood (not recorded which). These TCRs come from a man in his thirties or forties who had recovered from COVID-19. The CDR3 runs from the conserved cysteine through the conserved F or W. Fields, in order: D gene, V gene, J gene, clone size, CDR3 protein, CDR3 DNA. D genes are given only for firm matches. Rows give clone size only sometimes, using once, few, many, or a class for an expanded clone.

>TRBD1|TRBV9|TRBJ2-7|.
CASTLTGDSDEQYF
TGTGCCAGCACCCTGACAGGGGACTCGGACGAGCAGTACTTC
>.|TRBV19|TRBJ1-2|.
CASSIPTEDYGYTF
TGTGCCAGTAGTATCCCGACAGAAGACTATGGCTACACCTTC
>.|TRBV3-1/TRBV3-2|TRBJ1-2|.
CASSQDNYSGRRQTPYGYTF
TGTGCCAGCAGCCAAGATAACTACTCTGGAAGGAGACAGACCCCCTATGGCTACACCTTC
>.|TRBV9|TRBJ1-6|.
CASSASESYYNSPLHF
TGTGCCAGCAGCGCCTCCGAGAGCTATTATAATTCACCCCTCCACTTT
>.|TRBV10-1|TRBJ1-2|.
CASSENTNYGYTF
TGCGCCAGCAGTGAGAACACTAACTATGGCTACACCTTC
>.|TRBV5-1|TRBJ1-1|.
CASSFQIMNTEAFF
TGCGCCAGCAGCTTTCAGATCATGAACACTGAAGCTTTCTTT
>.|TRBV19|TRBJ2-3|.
CASQGATRSADTQYF
TGTGCCAGCCAAGGGGCTACGCGGTCCGCAGATACGCAGTATTTT
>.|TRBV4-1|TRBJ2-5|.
CASSQGSQETQYF
TGCGCCAGCAGTCAGGGGTCCCAAGAGACCCAGTACTTC
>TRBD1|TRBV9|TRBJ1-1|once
CASSVTGDDFTEAFF
TGTGCCAGCAGCGTGACAGGGGATGATTTCACTGAAGCTTTCTTT
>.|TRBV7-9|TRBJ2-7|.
CASSLGPGLSRGYEQYF
TGTGCCAGCAGCTTAGGCCCGGGACTCTCCCGTGGCTACGAGCAGTACTTC
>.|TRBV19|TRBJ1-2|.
CASSMGRRAGPDYGYTF
TGTGCCAGTAGTATGGGTCGTCGGGCAGGGCCGGACTATGGCTACACCTTC
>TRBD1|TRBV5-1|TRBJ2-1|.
CASRETGNSYNEQFF
TGCGCCAGCAGGGAGACAGGGAACTCCTACAATGAGCAGTTCTTC
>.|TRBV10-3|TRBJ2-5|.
CAINGGEEETQYF
TGTGCCATCAATGGGGGCGAGGAAGAGACCCAGTACTTC
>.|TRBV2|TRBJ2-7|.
CASSLGLFSYEQYF
TGTGCCAGCAGTCTCGGGTTGTTCAGCTACGAGCAGTACTTC
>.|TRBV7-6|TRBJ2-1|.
CASSLDSYNEQFF
TGTGCCAGCAGCTTAGACAGCTACAATGAGCAGTTCTTC
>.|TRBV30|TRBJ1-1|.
CAWRRFAGGTEAFF
TGTGCCTGGAGGCGCTTTGCCGGGGGTACTGAAGCTTTCTTT
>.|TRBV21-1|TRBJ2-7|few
CASSKDGSQLITGTSGGYEQYF
TGTGCCAGCAGCAAAGATGGGTCACAGCTGATAACCGGGACTAGCGGGGGTTACGAGCAGTACTTC
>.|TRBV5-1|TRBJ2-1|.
CASSFMTLERLAGNEQFF
TGCGCCAGCAGCTTTATGACGTTGGAGAGGCTAGCTGGAAATGAGCAGTTCTTC
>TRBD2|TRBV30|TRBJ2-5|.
CAWILAGAGTQYF
TGTGCCTGGATATTAGCGGGGGCGGGGACCCAGTACTTC
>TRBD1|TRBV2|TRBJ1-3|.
CASSPDRGRNTIYF
TGTGCCAGCAGCCCGGACAGGGGGAGAAACACCATATATTTT
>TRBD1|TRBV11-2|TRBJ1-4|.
CASSWDRGEKLFF
TGTGCCAGCAGCTGGGACAGGGGTGAAAAACTGTTTTTT
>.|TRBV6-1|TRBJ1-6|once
CASSEEFGGYNSPLHF
TGTGCCAGCAGTGAAGAGTTCGGGGGGTATAATTCACCCCTCCACTTT
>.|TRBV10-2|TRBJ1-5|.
CASSETEGYVQPQHF
TGCGCCAGCAGTGAGACGGAGGGGTATGTTCAGCCCCAGCATTTT
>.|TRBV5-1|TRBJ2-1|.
CASSGGSSYNEQFF
TGCGCCAGCAGCGGGGGGAGCTCCTACAATGAGCAGTTCTTC
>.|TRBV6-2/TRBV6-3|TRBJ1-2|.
CASSPRGQYYGYTF
TGTGCCAGCAGCCCTCGCGGCCAGTACTATGGCTACACCTTC
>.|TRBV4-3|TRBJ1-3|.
CASSQDSVGVSSGNTIYF
TGCGCCAGCAGCCAAGATAGTGTAGGGGTTAGCTCTGGAAACACCATATATTTT
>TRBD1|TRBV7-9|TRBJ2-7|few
CASSSMGRDSSYEQYF
TGTGCCAGCAGCTCCATGGGACGGGACAGCTCCTACGAGCAGTACTTC
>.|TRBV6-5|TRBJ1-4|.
CASRLEEKLFF
TGTGCCAGCAGGCTCGAGGAAAAACTGTTTTTT
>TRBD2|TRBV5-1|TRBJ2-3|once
CASGRGGGPDTQYF
TGCGCCAGCGGGCGGGGCGGGGGGCCAGATACGCAGTATTTT
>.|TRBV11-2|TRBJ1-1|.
CASSLRTAMNTEAFF
TGTGCCAGCAGCTTACGGACAGCTATGAACACTGAAGCTTTCTTT
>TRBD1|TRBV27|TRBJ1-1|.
CASSQTPGQGVTEAFF
TGTGCCAGCAGTCAGACACCGGGACAGGGGGTGACTGAAGCTTTCTTT
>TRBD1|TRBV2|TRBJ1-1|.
CASTDRDFPEAFF
TGTGCCAGCACGGACAGGGATTTTCCTGAAGCTTTCTTT
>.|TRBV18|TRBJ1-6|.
CASSPGGNSPLHF
TGTGCCAGCTCACCGGGCGGGAATTCACCCCTCCACTTT
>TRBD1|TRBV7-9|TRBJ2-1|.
CASSYRQGANNEQFF
TGTGCCAGCAGCTACAGACAGGGGGCCAACAATGAGCAGTTCTTC
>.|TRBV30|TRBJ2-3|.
CAWSYTDTQYF
TGTGCCTGGAGTTACACAGATACGCAGTATTTT